This entry describes one T cell receptor (beta chain). The antigen is unknown. The data originate from a study of OX40 agonist ivuxolimab in advanced cancers. Study details: Patients were infused with ivuxolimab every 2 weeks at 0.01 to 10 mg/kg. Patients in dose escalation had liver, melanoma, kidney or head and neck cancers.

Sampled blood was obtained at baseline, cycle 4 day 1, and cycle 7 day 1. The method was immunoSEQ multiplex PCR; TCRdb's version includes in-frame clones alone and lacks a portion of them. This sample yields tens of thousands of clones, of which around nine tenths are seen a single time; 0.32% belongs to the top ten. Study-level findings and limits: The mean number of expanded clones was higher in CD8+ T cells than in CD4+.

Germline V gene sequence: CDR1 MNHEY, CDR2 SVGAGI. Trimming cost V 2 bases and J 9 bases; bases outside gene matches: 12. The CDR3 runs 16 residues. This chain uses TRBV6-5 with TRBJ2-1; the match to TRBD2 covers 8 bases. This specimen was CD4+ or CD8+ T cells sorted from blood, taken in a trial of the OX40 agonist ivuxolimab. The clonotype originates from an adult with an advanced solid tumor such as melanoma, head and neck, liver or kidney cancer. CDR3 in DNA: TGTGCCAGCAGTTACACGTTCCGGGGGGGACGCGGTGAGCAGTTCTTC. Translated: CASSYTFRGGRGEQFF.